Each of the 30 T cell receptor beta chains below was sequenced from the same sample in a study of spatial heterogeneity in lung cancer. Time point reported: sample taken at primary tumor resection. Whole RNA was taken from tumor, nontumor lung or frozen PBMC; it was then sequenced unsorted. TCRdb analysed the 5' RACE reads with MiXCR anew, one entry per CDR3 protein. Seen here are tens of thousands of distinct CDR3 sequences, roughly 7% observed once, and the top ten hold about 3.1%. Sequences were derived from PBMCs, sampled at surgery. These receptors all stem from a female donor with early-stage non-small cell lung cancer.

This clonotype was counted at least ten times. V gene TRBV30 combines with J gene TRBJ1-2; D is unresolved. The V gene's germline CDR1 is GTSNPN and CDR2 SVGIG (reference sequence). There are 14 residues in the CDR3. Trimming removed 0 bases at V and 6 bases at J, with 14 bases between. The DNA of the CDR3 is TGTGCCTGGAGTGTACTGGGCAGAGGACATGGCTACACCTTC. Amino acids: CAWSVLGRGHGYTF.

This clonotype was observed many times. This chain uses TRBV29-1 with TRBJ2-1, with 8 positions matching TRBD2. This CDR3 comprises 14 residues. Per germline, CDR1 SQVTM and CDR2 ANQGSEA. The junction had 7 bases not matched to a gene; V was cut back by 7 bases and J by 2 bases. Here the CDR3 DNA reads TGCAGCGCTCTAGGACTAGCCGCCTACAATGAGCAGTTCTTC. As protein: CSALGLAAYNEQFF.

This clonotype was picked up many times. V and J are TRBV2 and TRBJ2-4; maybe TRBD2 (6 bases). The CDR3 runs 13 residues. In germline, CDR1 is SNHLY, CDR2 FYNNEI. The V and J ends lost 6 bases and 3 bases respectively, with 9 bases between them. This CDR3 is CASRWGGKNIQYF. CDR3 bases: TGTGCCAGCAGATGGGGAGGCAAAAACATTCAGTACTTC.

The J gene is TRBJ1-3, the V gene TRBV2; D not resolved. Trimming stripped 11 bases from V and 0 bases from J, with 20 bases between. The germline V gene encodes CDR1 SNHLY and CDR2 FYNNEI. The CDR3 is 16 amino acids. CDR3: CACLGLGQDSGNTIYF. The CDR3 coding sequence is TGTGCCTGCCTAGGGCTGGGCCAAGACTCTGGAAACACCATATATTTT.

This clonotype occurred many times. This sequence joins TRBV6-1 and TRBJ2-1; maybe TRBD2 (6 bases). The CDR3 is made up of 15 amino acids. Germline V gene data show CDR1 as MNHNS and CDR2 as SASEGT. Trimming removed 6 bases from V and 3 bases from J, with 15 bases in between. CDR3 nucleotide sequence: TGTGCCAGCAGCCCCCAGGCGGGGTTCTACAATGAGCAGTTCTTC. Its protein is CASSPQAGFYNEQFF.

This clonotype was seen more than once but under ten times. The chain employs TRBV24-1 and TRBJ1-5, with D possibly TRBD1 on 6 matching bases. Germline V lookup: CDR1 KGHDR, CDR2 SFDVKD. Trimming took off 5 bases at V and 0 bases at J, with 10 bases between the two ends. This CDR3 is built from 15 residues. CDR3 nucleotide sequence: TGTGCCACCAGTGGCACAGGGCGTAGCAATCAGCCCCAGCATTTT. Its translation is CATSGTGRSNQPQHF.

Many counts were recorded for this clonotype. The chain has TRBV29-1 and TRBJ2-5; weak D call: TRBD2 (6 bases). Germline V gene data show CDR1 as SQVTM and CDR2 as ANQGSEA. Trimming removed 0 bases at V and 1 base at J, with 15 bases between. CDR3 length: 16 amino acids. The CDR3 spells CSVEDRSGGAQETQYF. CDR3 nucleotide sequence: TGCAGCGTTGAAGATCGTTCCGGAGGGGCCCAAGAGACCCAGTACTTC.

This clonotype was detected ten times or more. The chain has TRBV23-1 and TRBJ2-3; 12 positions match TRBD1. TRBV23-1 is reported as an ORF; its role is uncertain. J was trimmed by 2 bases and V by 6 bases; bases with no gene match: 12. This CDR3 spans 18 amino acids. The CDR3: CASRPGQGALGNTDTQYF. Written as DNA, the CDR3 is TGCGCCAGCAGACCGGGACAGGGGGCATTAGGAAACACAGATACGCAGTATTTT.

The CDR3 loop reads CASSLVAGPNYEQYF. CDR3 nucleotide sequence: TGCGCCAGCAGCCTGGTCGCCGGACCTAACTACGAGCAGTACTTC. The chain couples TRBV5-1 to TRBJ2-7, with D uncertain. CDR1 SGHRS and CDR2 YFSETQ come from the germline V gene. V was cut by 4 bases and J by 3 bases, with 17 bases left in between. The CDR3 contains 15 residues.

This clonotype was seen a few times. The rearrangement joins TRBV20-1 to TRBJ2-7; TRBD2 matches at 8 bases. V shed 6 bases and J 0 bases; nucleotides not matched to a gene: 4. CDR3 size: 13 residues. Germline V gives CDR1 DFQATT, CDR2 SNEGSKA (reference sequence). As DNA, the CDR3 is TGCAGTGCCCTTAGCGGGGACTCCTACGAGCAGTACTTC. As protein: CSALSGDSYEQYF.

This clonotype was recorded a few times. The chain recombines TRBV10-1 with TRBJ1-2; D gene unclear. V lost 3 bases and J lost 6, with 8 bases in between. The CDR3 length is 12 residues. CDR1 is WNHNN, CDR2 SYGVQD, per germline (reference sequence). CDR3 bases: TGCGCCAGCAGTGATGGCAGGCATGGCTACACCTTC. It encodes CASSDGRHGYTF.

At least ten counts were recorded for this clonotype. The chain recombines TRBV7-9 with TRBJ2-3, with 9 bases identical to TRBD1. After removal of 5 bases from V and 2 bases from J, the junction contained 5 bases not matched to a gene. The CDR3 is made up of 15 amino acids. Germline CDR1 is SEHNR and CDR2 is FQNEAQ (reference sequence). The CDR3 reads CASSRTGGLTDTQYF. The CDR3 DNA follows: TGTGCCAGCAGCCGAACAGGGGGCCTCACAGATACGCAGTATTTT.

J is TRBJ2-5 and V is TRBV4-2; TRBD2 matches at 9 bases. The CDR3 spans 17 residues. Trimming at V came to 1 base and at J to 1 base, leaving 7 bases not matched to a gene. In germline, CDR1 is LGHNA, CDR2 YNFKEQ. The DNA of the CDR3 is TGTGCCAGCAGCCAAGCCTTCGCTAGCGGGGCCCAAGAGACCCAGTACTTC. It specifies CASSQAFASGAQETQYF.

This clonotype was detected a few times. The J gene is TRBJ2-1, the V gene TRBV29-1; 8 nucleotides align to TRBD1. This CDR3 has 12 amino acids. Trimming took 5 bases from V and 8 from J; bases not matched to a gene: 5. CDR1 is SQVTM, CDR2 ANQGSEA, per germline. The CDR3 here is CSVHDRGDEQFF. The CDR3 DNA is TGCAGCGTTCACGACAGGGGAGATGAGCAGTTCTTC.

There are many counts of this clonotype. The chain combines TRBV7-8 with TRBJ1-2, with a weak D call TRBD1 (6 bases). This CDR3 is built from 15 residues. Germline assignment: CDR1 SGHVS and CDR2 FQNEAQ. Trimming left V 3 bases short and J 8 bases short, with 19 bases between. This chain's CDR3 is CASSFHGQKSGGYTF. The CDR3 nucleotides read TGTGCCAGCAGCTTCCACGGACAGAAATCGGGCGGCTACACCTTC.

Only a few counts were recorded for this clonotype. This chain joins TRBV5-1 and TRBJ2-2, with D possibly being TRBD2 (5 bases). The CDR3 is made up of 14 amino acids. V was pared by 3 bases and J by 5 bases, with 11 bases between. Per germline, CDR1 SGHRS and CDR2 YFSETQ. CDR3 sequence (DNA): TGCGCCAGCAGCTCATCCCCGGGAACCGGGGAGCTGTTTTTT. Protein product: CASSSSPGTGELFF.

Points on this clonotype: This may stem from a read error, because a much larger clone lies one nucleotide away. The V and J genes are TRBV4-2 and TRBJ2-5; D unclear. This CDR3 is 13 amino acids long. CDR1 is LGHNA and CDR2 is YNFKEQ in the germline V gene. Here the CDR3 DNA reads TGTGTCAGCAGCCAAGACTCGCAAGAGACCCAGTACTTC. The encoded protein is CVSSQDSQETQYF.

Details on this clonotype: A much larger clonotype is one base distant, so this may be a read error. The chain joins TRBV24-1 to TRBJ2-3; weak D call: TRBD2 (5 bases). The germline V gene encodes CDR1 KGHDR and CDR2 SFDVKD. The CDR3 spans 16 residues. Trimming removed 0 bases at V and 0 bases at J, with 9 bases between. CDR3 nucleotides: TGTGCCACCAGTGATTTGGCTAGCACAAGCACAGATACGCAGTATTTT. Translated: CATSDLASTSTDTQYF.

The sample holds a few counts of this clonotype. The V call is TRBV6-6, the J call TRBJ1-1, with D unresolved. Trimming left V 4 bases short and J 1 base short, with 10 bases between. Germline CDR1 reads MNHNY; CDR2 reads SVGAGI (reference sequence). The CDR3 consists of 14 residues. As DNA, the CDR3 is TGTGCCAGCAGTTCGCCTCCAGAGAACACTGAAGCTTTCTTT. Its translation: CASSSPPENTEAFF.

This clonotype came up many times. The chain combines TRBV12-3 or TRBV12-4 with TRBJ1-2; tentatively, D is TRBD1 (5 bases). CDR3 length equals 13 residues. The ends were cut back, 7 bases at V and 6 bases at J, with 15 bases in the middle. The CDR3 reads CASKFGTINGYTF. Here the CDR3 DNA reads TGTGCCAGCAAATTTGGGACCATTAATGGCTACACCTTC.

This clonotype was counted at least ten times. The chain is built from TRBV3-1 and TRBJ1-2; 7 bases fit TRBD1. Germline trimming cut 2 bases from V and 7 bases from J; bases unmatched to any gene: 10. Germline loops: CDR1 LGHDT, CDR2 YNNKEL (reference sequence). CDR3 length equals 15 residues. The CDR3 DNA follows: TGTGCCAGCAGCCAACTCCACGGAGGGGGCTTTGGCTACACCTTC. Encoded protein: CASSQLHGGGFGYTF.

There are many counts of this clonotype. V gene TRBV28 combines with J gene TRBJ2-2, with D unresolved. Germline V gives CDR1 MDHEN, CDR2 SYDVKM. V gave up 8 bases and J gave up 0 bases, with 10 bases separating them. This CDR3 spans 14 amino acids. The CDR3 DNA is TGTGCCAGCGGTGTAGTCGCGAACACCGGGGAGCTGTTTTTT. This encodes CASGVVANTGELFF.

V usage is TRBV7-9 and J usage is TRBJ2-3; 9 bases fit TRBD1. CDR3 length equals 14 residues. The germline V gene has CDR1 SEHNR and CDR2 FQNEAQ (reference sequence). V shed 11 bases, J shed 5 bases, and the junction held 11 bases outside the gene matches. In nucleotides, the CDR3 is TGTGCCTCCCCCGGGGGGACAGGGTTAGATACGCAGTATTTT. Translating it yields CASPGGTGLDTQYF.

This clonotype has ten or more counts. V is TRBV2 and J is TRBJ2-7; tentative D call: TRBD2 (5 bases). Trimming took 4 bases from V and 7 from J, leaving 11 bases between them. The germline V gene encodes CDR1 SNHLY and CDR2 FYNNEI. The CDR3 consists of 12 residues. The CDR3 coding sequence is TGTGCCAGCAGTGCCTTGGGAGTGGAGCAGTACTTC. As protein: CASSALGVEQYF.

This clonotype was detected many times. The chain carries TRBV2 and TRBJ2-3; 9 bases match TRBD2. This CDR3 has 14 amino acids. The trim removed 7 bases at V and 2 bases at J, leaving 4 bases unmatched. From germline, CDR1 is SNHLY and CDR2 FYNNEI. This chain's CDR3 is CASKERGATDTQYF. CDR3 in DNA: TGTGCCAGCAAGGAGCGGGGGGCCACAGATACGCAGTATTTT. Full variable domain (rest looked up from reference TRBV2 and TRBJ2-3): EPEVTQTPSHQVTQMGQEVILRCVPISNHLYFYWYRQILGQKVEFLVSFYNNEISEKSEIFDDQFSVERPDGSNFTLKIRSTKLEDSAMYFCASKERGATDTQYFGPGTRLTVL.

This sequence joins TRBV19 and TRBJ1-6, with a possible D match to TRBD1 (5 bases). The V gene lost 7 bases and the J gene lost 7 bases, with 14 bases spanning the gap. CDR1 and CDR2 (germline): LNHDA, SQIVND (reference sequence). The CDR3 has 14 amino acids. The CDR3 DNA is TGTGCCAGTACCCCGGGACTTGAAAATTCACCCCTCCACTTT. Protein sequence: CASTPGLENSPLHF. Complete variable domain (other parts from reference TRBV19 and TRBJ1-6): DGGITQSPKYLFRKEGQNVTLSCEQNLNHDAMYWYRQDPGQGLRLIYYSQIVNDFQKGDIAEGYSVSREKKESFPLTVTSAQKNPTAFYLCASTPGLENSPLHFGNGTRLTVT.

This clonotype has only a few counts. V and J are TRBV5-1 and TRBJ2-3, with 8 nucleotides matching TRBD2. The CDR3 runs 16 residues. Losses at the gene ends were 2 bases for V and 2 bases for J; bases not matched to a gene: 7. CDR1 is SGHRS, CDR2 YFSETQ, per germline. This CDR3 is CASSLGAGVDTDTQYF. CDR3 nucleotides: TGCGCCAGCAGCTTAGGAGCGGGAGTAGACACAGATACGCAGTATTTT.

This clonotype was seen many times. The chain recombines TRBV18 with TRBJ1-5; D uncertain. The germline V gene has CDR1 KGHSH and CDR2 LQKENI. This CDR3 comprises 16 residues. The V gene lost 6 bases and the J gene lost 1 base, with 16 bases spanning the gap. The CDR3 loop is CASSMGGRKSNQPQHF. The CDR3 DNA follows: TGTGCCAGCTCCATGGGTGGGCGGAAAAGCAATCAGCCCCAGCATTTT.

The CDR3 sequence: CASRAPGGDTDTQYF. DNA of the CDR3: TGTGCCAGCAGGGCACCGGGGGGCGACACAGATACGCAGTATTTT. This chain connects TRBV6-5 to TRBJ2-3; D may be TRBD2 (7 bases). CDR1 is MNHEY, CDR2 SVGAGI, per germline. This CDR3 region has 15 residues. The V gene lost 6 bases and the J gene lost 2 bases, with 15 bases spanning the gap.

This clonotype was counted ten times or more. For the CDR3, the DNA is TGCAGTGCTAGAGATACTAGACACACCCGACGGAGCAATCAGCCCCAGCATTTT. Protein sequence: CSARDTRHTRRSNQPQHF. The chain links TRBV20-1 to TRBJ1-5; no definite D call. The CDR3 contains 18 residues. V lost 0 bases and J lost 1, with 19 bases in between. CDR1 is DFQATT and CDR2 is SNEGSKA in the germline V gene (reference sequence).